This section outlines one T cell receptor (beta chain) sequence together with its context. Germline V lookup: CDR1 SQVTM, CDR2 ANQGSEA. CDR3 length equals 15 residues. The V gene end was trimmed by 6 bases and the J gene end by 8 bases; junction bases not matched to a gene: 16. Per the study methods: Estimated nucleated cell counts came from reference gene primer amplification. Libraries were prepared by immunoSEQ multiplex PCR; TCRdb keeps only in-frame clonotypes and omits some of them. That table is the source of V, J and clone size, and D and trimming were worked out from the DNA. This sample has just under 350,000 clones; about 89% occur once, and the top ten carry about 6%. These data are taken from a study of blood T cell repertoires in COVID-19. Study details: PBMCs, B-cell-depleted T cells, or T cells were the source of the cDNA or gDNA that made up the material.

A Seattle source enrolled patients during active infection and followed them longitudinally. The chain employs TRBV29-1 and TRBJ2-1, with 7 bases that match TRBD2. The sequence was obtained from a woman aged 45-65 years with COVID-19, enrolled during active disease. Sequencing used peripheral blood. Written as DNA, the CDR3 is TGCAGCGTGGGGGGGGAGCGGAAGGAGCTGGATGAGCAGTTCTTC. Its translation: CSVGGERKELDEQFF.